These T cell receptor beta chains were read from a single sample in a study of shared clonotypes between healthy human individuals. Repertoires were generated with immunoSEQ multiplex PCR, while TCRdb's copy carries only in-frame clones and drops some. The table lists roughly 1,800,000 clones, about 95% of them singletons, with 1% to 1.5% in the top ten. Source material: naive CD8+ T cells sorted from blood. These receptor sequences come from a man between 18 and 35 years old in good health. The CDR3 runs from the conserved cysteine through the conserved F or W. A D gene is named only where the DNA matches it firmly.

v_gene | d_gene | CDR3aa
TRBV6-5 | - | CASSYAGTEAFF
TRBV9 | - | CASSVVPGGGDISYEQYF
TRBV27 | - | CASSVGESSYEQYF
TRBV19 | TRBD1 | CASRGTGLYEQYF
TRBV11-2 | TRBD2 | CASSYKLAGEINNEQFF
TRBV7-8 | TRBD1 | CASSPWWGDRGFQETQYF
TRBV1 | - | CTSSRCVGLSSYNEQFF
TRBV6-6 | - | CASSYSADGADEKLFF
TRBV5-1 | TRBD1 | CASSLAGGTGELFF
TRBV27 | - | CASRTGYSLYEQYF
TRBV12-5 | TRBD1 | CASGFWDRGEYNEQFF
TRBV4-3 | - | CASSRNYGGGAGSNQPQHF
TRBV27 | - | CATRPDRAKGDEQYF
TRBV30 | TRBD1 | CAWRPTGGDWEGTEAFF
TRBV5-6 | TRBD1 | CASSLVGTAYEQYF
TRBV10-3 | - | CAISEENVRSNQPQHF
TRBV23-1 | TRBD1 | CASSLPGQSNTEAFF
TRBV2 | TRBD2 | CASSERGGLVDEQFF
TRBV11-2 | - | CASSLQGDGYEQYF
TRBV7-6 | TRBD2 | CASSLGLAGVVSETQYF
TRBV6-6 | TRBD1 | CASSHGQGDNSPLHF
TRBV7-2 | TRBD1 | CASSLGDSLYEQYF
TRBV5-8 | - | CASSRPRQLSSHGYTF
TRBV6-6 | - | CASSDGYEQYF
TRBV28 | - | CASSFFTSEAYEQYF
TRBV5-1 | - | CASSLEGGLSEKLFF
TRBV5-8 | TRBD2 | CASSLASGTDTQYF
TRBV5-6 | - | CASSPVQSYEQYF
TRBV4-1 | TRBD1 | CASSQGGQIMNTEAFF
TRBV19 | TRBD2 | CASSIGLAHYEQYF
TRBV7-8 | TRBD2 | CASSLGTSGGFLSNEQFF
TRBV5-4 | TRBD1 | CASSTGQGSGNTIYF
TRBV7-9 | TRBD1 | CASSPQGASYEQYF
TRBV5-8 | - | CASRPRVSSYEQYF
TRBV6-6 | TRBD1 | CASTADRGSPLHF
TRBV11-2 | TRBD2 | CASTQGASGTNNEQFF
TRBV28 | TRBD1 | CASSSSSGTGTEQYF
TRBV10-2 | TRBD1 | CASSEVLDRDTDTQYF
TRBV2 | TRBD1 | CARSITGAYEQYF
TRBV6-6 | TRBD1 | CASSKSQGAYEQFF
TRBV27 | - | CASSLSTAWDGYEQYF
TRBV5-4 | TRBD1 | CASSTPGQGPLLHF
TRBV7-2 | - | CASSLAADTQYF
TRBV11-2 | TRBD2 | CASSQLAGGPTYEQYF
TRBV15 | TRBD1 | CATSTTGDEETQYF
TRBV7-9 | TRBD1 | CASSLPQGILYGYTF
TRBV30 | - | CAWRESTSEGLFF